This passage covers 29 T cell receptor beta chains from one sample sequenced in a study of regulatory T cells in long-lasting Graves disease. Time point given: newly diagnosed GD, antithyroid drugs for less than 3 months. PBMCs were the source of the RNA used for TCR sequencing. Arm-PCR of CDR3 regions and iRepertoire HTBI primers were used to build TCR beta libraries. TCRdb called the multiplex PCR reads again in MiXCR, with one record for every CDR3 protein. The data hold 200,000 to 250,000 distinct CDR3 sequences, with 20% to 25% observed a single time. The specimen comprised peripheral blood mononuclear cells (PBMCs), sampled at new diagnosis, from a patient treated with antithyroid drugs. The receptors were sampled from a female donor with Graves disease.

This clonotype was recorded at least ten times. The rearrangement links TRBV6-2 or TRBV6-3 to TRBJ2-3; no clear D. The V end was cut by 6 bases, the J end by 1 base, with 11 bases between. There are 14 residues in the CDR3. From germline, CDR1 is MNHEY and CDR2 SVGEGT. This CDR3 is CASSRSTRTDTQYF. In DNA, the CDR3 is TGTGCCAGCAGCAGATCCACCCGCACAGATACGCAGTATTTT.

This clonotype has ten or more counts. The chain employs TRBV9 and TRBJ2-3; unclear D gene. Germline CDR1 reads SGDLS; CDR2 reads YYNGEE. The CDR3 consists of 14 residues. V lost 4 bases and J 2 bases, leaving 11 bases between the germline ends. The CDR3 DNA reads as TGTGCCAGCAGCAGGGCCCGGAACACAGATACGCAGTATTTT. Protein sequence: CASSRARNTDTQYF.

This clonotype was detected ten times or more. The chain is built from TRBV18 and TRBJ2-5; 8 nucleotides align to TRBD1. From germline, CDR1 is KGHSH and CDR2 LQKENI. V shed 2 bases, J shed 4 bases, and the junction held 12 bases outside the gene matches. This CDR3 region has 17 residues. In DNA form, the CDR3 reads TGTGCCAGCTCACCAGTCGGCTGGCAGGGGGCAGGAGAGACCCAGTACTTC. Its translation is CASSPVGWQGAGETQYF.

Ten or more counts support this clonotype. J is TRBJ2-3 and V is TRBV11-3; 14 nucleotides agree with TRBD2. Germline values: CDR1 SGHNT, CDR2 YENEEA. The CDR3 loop spans 15 amino acids. The ends lost 8 bases at V and 5 bases at J; junction bases unmatched: 6. This CDR3 reads CASGGLAGVGDTQYF. In nucleotides, the CDR3 is TGTGCCAGCGGGGGACTAGCGGGAGTGGGAGATACGCAGTATTTT.

The J gene is TRBJ1-4, the V gene TRBV19; D gene ambiguous. The length of the CDR3 is 13 residues. The V end lost 5 bases, the J end lost 8 bases, and 12 bases lay between the germline ends. Looked up from germline, CDR1 is LNHDA and CDR2 is SQIVND (reference sequence). CDR3 coding DNA: TGTGCCAGTAGTCCGGACCTTGGAGAAAAACTGTTTTTT. Translating it yields CASSPDLGEKLFF.

Notes on this clonotype: A read error may be the cause here, since a much bigger clone is one base away. This chain uses TRBV28 with TRBJ2-1; TRBD2 agrees at 8 bases. Per the germline V gene, CDR1 is MDHEN and CDR2 is SYDVKM. V lost 1 base to trimming and J lost 3 bases; unmatched junction nucleotides: 8. The CDR3 covers 17 residues. The CDR3: CASSLYAGGVYYNEQFF. The CDR3 DNA follows: TGTGCCAGCAGTTTATACGCGGGGGGCGTTTACTACAATGAGCAGTTCTTC.

This clonotype has a count of ten or more. A read error may produce the germline difference seen at one junction end. The rearrangement uses TRBV12-3 or TRBV12-4 and TRBJ2-7, with TRBD2 identical over 10 bases. There are 15 residues in the CDR3. The CDR3 protein is CASSRGLADSYEQYF. The CDR3 nucleotides read TGTGCCAGCAGCCGCGGACTAGCGGACTCCTATGAGCAGTACTTC.

This clonotype was observed at least ten times. The chain recombines TRBV6-1 with TRBJ1-2, with TRBD1 matching over 7 bases. The germline CDR1 and CDR2 sequences are MNHNS and SASEGT. The CDR3 is 16 residues long. Trimming removed 8 bases from V and 2 bases from J; junction bases left unmatched: 14. The CDR3 here is CASGLRSMGQNYGYTF. The CDR3 nucleotides read TGTGCCAGCGGGCTGAGGAGTATGGGACAGAACTATGGCTACACCTTC.

This clonotype was detected many times. CDR3 DNA sequence: TGCGCCAGCAGCTCCGACGCCGCCGGGGAGACCCAGTACTTC. It specifies CASSSDAAGETQYF. The genes are TRBV5-1 and TRBJ2-5; D uncertain. The germline V and J ends were trimmed by 3 bases and 5 bases, with 14 bases remaining between them. The germline V gene has CDR1 SGHRS and CDR2 YFSETQ. The CDR3 is 14 amino acids.

V usage is TRBV7-2 and J usage is TRBJ2-1, with 11 bases matching TRBD2. The J segment lost 5 bases and the V segment lost 5 bases, leaving 5 bases of the junction unmatched. Germline CDR1 is SGHTA and CDR2 is FQGNSA. The CDR3 sequence is 15 residues long. The CDR3 protein is CASSQRLAGNNEQFF. The CDR3 DNA sequence: TGTGCCAGCAGCCAGAGACTAGCGGGGAACAATGAGCAGTTCTTC.

Of note for this clonotype: This probably arose from a read error, given a far larger clone one base away. The CDR3: CASRPRTGDTEAFF. The DNA for the CDR3 is TGTGCCAGCAGACCCCGAACAGGGGACACTGAAGCTTTCTTT. V is TRBV5-8 and J is TRBJ1-1; TRBD1 matches at 7 bases. CDR3 length equals 14 residues. Trimming at V came to 5 bases and at J to 3 bases, leaving 7 bases not matched to a gene. CDR1 is SGHTS, CDR2 YDEGEE, per germline.

This clonotype appeared many times. V and J are TRBV12-3 or TRBV12-4 and TRBJ2-3, with 8 bases identical to TRBD1. The CDR3 length is 16 residues. Trimming took 2 bases from V and 1 from J; bases not matched to a gene: 5. The CDR3 protein is CASSLRQGTGTDTQYF. The CDR3 nucleotides read TGTGCCAGCAGTTTACGACAGGGGACGGGCACAGATACGCAGTATTTT.

The genes are TRBV20-1 and TRBJ1-2; 7 bases are a match to TRBD1. The CDR3 contains 16 residues. Germline values: CDR1 DFQATT, CDR2 SNEGSKA (reference sequence). Unmatched junction bases numbered 15, after V lost 5 bases and J lost 3 bases. Written as DNA, the CDR3 is TGCAGTGCTTTTTCCCTGACAGGGTCATTCGACTATGGCTACACCTTC. This translates into CSAFSLTGSFDYGYTF.

This clonotype was picked up many times. The gene calls are TRBV9 and TRBJ2-5; perhaps TRBD1 as D (5 bases). This CDR3 is 14 amino acids long. Trimming took 0 bases from V and 1 from J, leaving 7 bases between them. Germline loops: CDR1 SGDLS, CDR2 YYNGEE. CDR3: CASSVVDTQETQYF. CDR3 sequence (DNA): TGTGCCAGCAGCGTAGTGGACACCCAAGAGACCCAGTACTTC.

The table lists this clonotype with a few counts. The chain links TRBV5-5 to TRBJ1-2; D call uncertain. The length of the CDR3 is 12 residues. Trimming took 2 bases from V and 7 from J, leaving 9 bases between them. Germline V lookup: CDR1 SGHKS, CDR2 YYEKEE (reference sequence). CDR3 region: CASSLGGTGYTF. The CDR3 coding sequence is TGTGCCAGCAGCTTAGGAGGAACTGGCTACACCTTC.

This sequence joins TRBV20-1 and TRBJ2-3, with TRBD2 matching over 9 bases. The V gene end was trimmed by 0 bases and the J gene end by 2 bases; junction bases not matched to a gene: 3. Germline loops: CDR1 DFQATT, CDR2 SNEGSKA (reference sequence). The CDR3 has 15 residues. The CDR3 reads CSARDSGGLTDTQYF. Written as DNA, the CDR3 is TGCAGTGCTAGAGATAGCGGGGGCCTCACAGATACGCAGTATTTT.

This clonotype has at least ten counts. The chain uses TRBV5-1 and TRBJ2-7; 10 bases map to TRBD2. V shed 1 base and J 5 bases; nucleotides not matched to a gene: 6. Germline V gene lookup returns CDR1 SGHRS and CDR2 YFSETQ. The CDR3 is made up of 15 amino acids. In nucleotides, the CDR3 is TGCGCCAGCAGCTTGCAGCGGGGGGGCTTGAACGAGCAGTACTTC. It specifies CASSLQRGGLNEQYF. The full variable domain, completed using reference TRBV5-1 and TRBJ2-7, is KAGVTQTPRYLIKTRGQQVTLSCSPISGHRSVSWYQQTPGQGLQFLFEYFSETQRNKGNFPGRFSGRQFSNSRSEMNVSTLELGDSALYLCASSLQRGGLNEQYFGPGTRLTVT.

The sample holds many counts of this clonotype. The chain has TRBV6-5 and TRBJ2-7; D gene ambiguous. This CDR3 is 18 amino acids long. Trimming stripped 4 bases from V and 3 bases from J, with 25 bases between. Per the germline V gene, CDR1 is MNHEY and CDR2 is SVGAGI. The DNA for the CDR3 is TGTGCCAGCAGTTTAGTATCCTCCAAGGGCCCGAAGAACTACGAGCAGTACTTC. It specifies CASSLVSSKGPKNYEQYF.

The chain is built from TRBV19 and TRBJ1-2; 7 bases map to TRBD1. Germline V lookup: CDR1 LNHDA, CDR2 SQIVND (reference sequence). This CDR3 contains 14 residues. Trimming took 1 base from V and 4 from J; bases not matched to a gene: 3. DNA of the CDR3: TGTGCCAGTAGTATAGCGGACAGGACCTATGGCTACACCTTC. Translating it yields CASSIADRTYGYTF. Variable domain in full (rest from reference TRBV19 and TRBJ1-2): DGGITQSPKYLFRKEGQNVTLSCEQNLNHDAMYWYRQDPGQGLRLIYYSQIVNDFQKGDIAEGYSVSREKKESFPLTVTSAQKNPTAFYLCASSIADRTYGYTFGSGTRLTVV.

This clonotype was counted ten times or more. The rearrangement joins TRBV20-1 to TRBJ2-2; D is perhaps TRBD1 (5 bases). Germline V gene sequence: CDR1 DFQATT, CDR2 SNEGSKA (reference sequence). V was clipped by 5 bases and J by 4 bases, with 11 bases between them. This CDR3 comprises 13 residues. The CDR3, as DNA: TGCAGTGCTCCTGACAGATTCACCGGGGAGCTGTTTTTT. Residues: CSAPDRFTGELFF.

The V and J genes are TRBV11-2 and TRBJ2-6, with a possible D match to TRBD1 (6 bases). This CDR3 is built from 16 residues. In germline, CDR1 is SGHAT, CDR2 FQNNGV. Trimming left V 5 bases short and J 0 bases short, with 11 bases between. The CDR3 DNA reads TGTGCCAGCAGCACTCAGGGGAGCTCTGGGGCCAACGTCCTGACTTTC. Residues: CASSTQGSSGANVLTF.

Details on this clonotype: Given a much more abundant clone one base away, this may be a read error. The V and J genes are TRBV12-5 and TRBJ1-4; 7 bases fit TRBD1. CDR1 LGHNT and CDR2 FRNRAP come from the germline V gene. The trim removed 8 bases at V and 8 bases at J, leaving 8 bases unmatched. The CDR3 has 13 amino acids. Here the CDR3 DNA reads TGTGCTAGTTCTCGAGGGGGCGACGAAAAACTGTTTTTT. Amino acid sequence: CASSRGGDEKLFF.

This clonotype was recorded at least ten times. This sequence joins TRBV18 and TRBJ2-2; D gene uncertain. Trimming removed 0 bases from V and 0 bases from J, with 11 bases in between. The V gene's germline CDR1 is KGHSH and CDR2 LQKENI. The CDR3 runs 17 residues. This chain's CDR3 is CASSPPVTPANTGELFF. The DNA of the CDR3 is TGTGCCAGCTCACCACCGGTGACGCCCGCGAACACCGGGGAGCTGTTTTTT.

At least ten counts were recorded for this clonotype. The V gene is TRBV5-1, the J gene TRBJ2-2; no clear D. Germline V gene sequence: CDR1 SGHRS, CDR2 YFSETQ. Trimming took 0 bases from V and 4 from J, leaving 10 bases between them. The CDR3 runs to 15 residues. In DNA, the CDR3 is TGCGCCAGCAGCTTGGATGGAGATGGCACCGGGGAGCTGTTTTTT. Its translation: CASSLDGDGTGELFF.

The rearrangement joins TRBV6-2 or TRBV6-3 to TRBJ2-7, with D tentatively TRBD2 (5 bases). The germline V gene encodes CDR1 MNHEY and CDR2 SVGEGT. The CDR3 is 15 amino acids. V lost 2 bases and J lost 2, with 13 bases in between. For the CDR3, the DNA is TGTGCCAGCAGTTACAGTTGGAGAGGGACCTACGAGCAGTACTTC. Its protein product is CASSYSWRGTYEQYF.

Many counts were recorded for this clonotype. The V and J genes are TRBV20-1 and TRBJ2-5; D gene uncertain. Germline-derived CDR1 and CDR2 are DFQATT and SNEGSKA (reference sequence). The CDR3 covers 15 residues. V dropped 0 bases and J dropped 0 bases, with 11 bases sitting between them. CDR3 coding DNA: TGCAGTGCTAGAGAATTGGCAGGAAACCAAGAGACCCAGTACTTC. Its translation is CSARELAGNQETQYF.

Ten or more counts support this clonotype. The chain recombines TRBV6-2 or TRBV6-3 with TRBJ2-7; 9 bases line up with TRBD1. CDR3 length equals 14 residues. Trimming at V came to 2 bases and at J to 3 bases, leaving 2 bases not matched to a gene. In germline, CDR1 is MNHEY, CDR2 SVGEGT. This chain's CDR3 is CASSYVGQGYEQYF. DNA for the CDR3: TGTGCCAGCAGTTACGTGGGACAGGGCTACGAGCAGTACTTC.

This clonotype was observed at least ten times. This chain connects TRBV30 to TRBJ1-1, with D possibly matching TRBD1 (5 bases). Trimming stripped 4 bases from V and 0 bases from J, with 15 bases between. CDR1 GTSNPN and CDR2 SVGIG come from the germline V gene (reference sequence). This CDR3 comprises 15 residues. In nucleotides, the CDR3 is TGTGCCTGGACGGGGCCCCCCCCTCTGAACACTGAAGCTTTCTTT. This encodes CAWTGPPPLNTEAFF.

This clonotype was detected a few times. The rearrangement joins TRBV10-1 to TRBJ1-1; D may be TRBD1 (5 bases). The CDR3 runs to 14 residues. Germline assignment: CDR1 WNHNN and CDR2 SYGVQD (reference sequence). Between the trimmed V and J ends, which lost 6 bases and 1 base, there was a span of 12 bases. Written as DNA, the CDR3 is TGCGCCAGCAGCCTTGACAGAACGAACACTGAAGCTTTCTTT. Translation gives CASSLDRTNTEAFF.